These 21 T cell receptor beta chains share one sample of origin, sequenced in a study of monozygotic twins with inflammatory bowel disease. TCRdb reprocessed the 5' RACE reads and reports one entry per CDR3 protein, with no DNA. This sample's table reports 350,000 to 400,000 distinct CDR3 sequences. Sequenced: blood. All receptors derive from a human donor with ulcerative colitis or Crohn's disease, or a healthy co-twin of an affected twin (not recorded which).

The chain employs TRBV11-2 and TRBJ1-2. The CDR3 consists of 14 residues. The germline V gene encodes CDR1 SGHAT and CDR2 FQNNGV. The chain's CDR3 is CASSQATAGYGYTF.

This sequence joins TRBV29-1 and TRBJ2-7. The CDR3 sequence is 14 residues long. The germline V gene has CDR1 SQVTM and CDR2 ANQGSEA. CDR3 residues: CSVVAGYRSYEQYF.

The rearrangement uses TRBV6-2 or TRBV6-3 and TRBJ1-5; TCRdb picks TRBD1, but there is no DNA to check that call. The CDR3 loop spans 17 amino acids. CDR1 is MNHEY, CDR2 SVGEGT, per germline. The CDR3 spells CASSYSIQGRVNQPQHF.

This rearrangement joins TRBV7-2 to TRBJ2-7; TCRdb's assignment of TRBD2 cannot be checked, as there is no DNA. CDR1 is SGHTA and CDR2 is FQGNSA in the germline V gene. The CDR3 runs 15 residues. The CDR3 reads CASSPRTGGEYEQYF.

This sequence joins TRBV4-3 and TRBJ2-2; lacking DNA, the TRBD1 call made by TCRdb goes unchecked. Germline V gives CDR1 LGHNA, CDR2 YSLEER. The CDR3 contains 18 residues. The CDR3 loop is CASSQDLYNVGGAGELFF.

This sequence joins TRBV7-9 and TRBJ2-7. Looked up from germline, CDR1 is SEHNR and CDR2 is FQNEAQ (reference sequence). This CDR3 is 13 amino acids long. CDR3 loop: CASSLAGEYEQYF. The full variable domain, rest sourced from reference TRBV7-9 and TRBJ2-7, is DTGVSQNPRHKITKRGQNVTFRCDPISEHNRLYWYRQTLGQGPEFLTYFQNEAQLEKSRLLSDRFSAERPKGSFSTLEIQRTEQGDSAMYLCASSLAGEYEQYFGPGTRLTVT.

This chain uses TRBV6-2 or TRBV6-3 with TRBJ2-6. Germline-derived CDR1 and CDR2 are MNHEY and SVGEGT. The CDR3 covers 15 residues. CDR3 residues: CASTHGGSGANVLTF.

The V gene is TRBV5-1, the J gene TRBJ2-3; the D gene TCRdb calls, TRBD1, cannot be checked with no DNA. CDR3 length: 15 amino acids. Germline V lookup: CDR1 SGHRS, CDR2 YFSETQ. The CDR3 spells CASSLETGVTDTQYF.

The V gene is TRBV11-2, the J gene TRBJ2-1; the D call from TCRdb, TRBD1, cannot be confirmed without DNA. Germline V gene lookup returns CDR1 SGHAT and CDR2 FQNNGV. This CDR3 spans 15 amino acids. CDR3 residues: CASVPGHGPYNEQFF.

The chain has TRBV7-2 and TRBJ2-7; TCRdb reports TRBD1, a call that lacks DNA to check it against. The CDR3 totals 14 residues. Germline CDR1 is SGHTA and CDR2 is FQGNSA. CDR3 loop: CASSLVRDIYEQYF. Based on the CDR3 plus reference TRBV7-2 and TRBJ2-7, the full variable domain is GAGVSQSPSNKVTEKGKDVELRCDPISGHTALYWYRQSLGQGLEFLIYFQGNSAPDKSGLPSDRFSAERTGGSVSTLTIQRTQQEDSAVYLCASSLVRDIYEQYFGPGTRLTVT.

The chain has TRBV7-9 and TRBJ2-5; lacking DNA, the TRBD2 call made by TCRdb goes unchecked. This CDR3 region has 17 residues. Germline V gene lookup returns CDR1 SEHNR and CDR2 FQNEAQ (reference sequence). CDR3 amino acids: CASSLVPGTSRGGTQYF.

The chain links TRBV4-2 to TRBJ2-2; the D gene TCRdb calls, TRBD2, cannot be checked with no DNA. The V gene's germline CDR1 is LGHNA and CDR2 YNFKEQ. The CDR3 consists of 16 residues. The CDR3 spells CASSHGLAGATGELFF.

The V and J genes are TRBV5-1 and TRBJ2-2. The length of the CDR3 is 16 residues. Germline values: CDR1 SGHRS, CDR2 YFSETQ. The CDR3 spells CASSSQGARNTGELFF.

J is TRBJ2-4 and V is TRBV7-9. This CDR3 comprises 16 residues. Germline V gene sequence: CDR1 SEHNR, CDR2 FQNEAQ (reference sequence). CDR3 in amino acids: CASSPRRDLAKNIQYF.

This chain connects TRBV3-1 to TRBJ2-2; TCRdb gives TRBD1 as the D gene, but with no DNA this cannot be confirmed. CDR3 length: 16 amino acids. Germline values: CDR1 LGHDT, CDR2 YNNKEL (reference sequence). This CDR3 reads CASSQPPGQNTGELFF.

CDR3 loop: CASSIQWRDEQFF. This rearrangement joins TRBV19 to TRBJ2-1; the D call from TCRdb, TRBD2, cannot be confirmed without DNA. The germline CDR1 and CDR2 sequences are LNHDA and SQIVND (reference sequence). This CDR3 comprises 13 residues.

The genes are TRBV20-1 and TRBJ2-5; TCRdb lists TRBD1, though no DNA is available to test this call. The CDR3 has 12 residues. From germline, CDR1 is DFQATT and CDR2 SNEGSKA (reference sequence). The CDR3 is CSVLGGQETQYF.

The J gene is TRBJ1-5, the V gene TRBV7-9; without DNA, the TCRdb call of TRBD1 cannot be checked. The CDR3 has 13 amino acids. CDR1 and CDR2 from the germline V gene are SEHNR and FQNEAQ (reference sequence). This CDR3 is CATSPGWDQPQHF.

This rearrangement joins TRBV6-1 to TRBJ2-5; TCRdb's D gene call, TRBD1, goes unchecked for lack of DNA. The germline V gene has CDR1 MNHNS and CDR2 SASEGT. This CDR3 comprises 14 residues. The CDR3 loop is CASRDLWGSETQYF.

CDR3 residues: CASSFLRGATYNEQFF. The chain couples TRBV27 to TRBJ2-1; TCRdb's D call of TRBD1 is untestable without DNA. Germline V gene lookup returns CDR1 MNHEY and CDR2 SMNVEV (reference sequence). The CDR3 contains 16 residues.

This chain joins TRBV7-2 and TRBJ2-1. Germline V gene data show CDR1 as SGHTA and CDR2 as FQGNSA. The CDR3 extends over 13 amino acids. The CDR3 reads CASSSRPDTEQFF.